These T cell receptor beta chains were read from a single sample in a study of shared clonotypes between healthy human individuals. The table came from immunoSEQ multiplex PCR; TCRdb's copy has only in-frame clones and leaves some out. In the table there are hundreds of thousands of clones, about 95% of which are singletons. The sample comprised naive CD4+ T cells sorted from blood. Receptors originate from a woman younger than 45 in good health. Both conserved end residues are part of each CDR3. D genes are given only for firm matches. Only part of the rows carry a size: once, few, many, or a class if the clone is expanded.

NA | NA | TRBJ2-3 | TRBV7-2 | TGTGCCAGCAGCTTAGTCAGCGCTCCCGGCACAGATACGCAGTATTTT | CASSLVSAPGTDTQYF
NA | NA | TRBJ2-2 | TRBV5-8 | TGTGCCAGCAGCCCGGGACTTTTGAACACCGGGGAGCTGTTTTTT | CASSPGLLNTGELFF
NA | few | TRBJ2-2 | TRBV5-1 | TGCGCCAGCAGCCTAAACACCGGGGAGCTGTTTTTT | CASSLNTGELFF
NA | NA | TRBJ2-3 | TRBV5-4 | TGTGCCAGCAGCCGACCCCACACAGATACGCAGTATTTT | CASSRPHTDTQYF
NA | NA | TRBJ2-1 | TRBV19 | TGTGCCAGTAGCACAGCGGGCCTCTCCTACAATGAGCAGTTCTTC | CASSTAGLSYNEQFF
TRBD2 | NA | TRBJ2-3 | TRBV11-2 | TGTGCCAGCAGACCGGGACTAGGAAGCACAGATACGCAGTATTTT | CASRPGLGSTDTQYF
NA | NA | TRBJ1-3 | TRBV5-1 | TGCGCCAGCAGCGGGGGCGGCTCTGGAAACACCATATATTTT | CASSGGGSGNTIYF
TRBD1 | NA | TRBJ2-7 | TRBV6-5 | TGTGCCAGCAGTTTATACAGGGGGCCAGAATACGAGCAGTACTTC | CASSLYRGPEYEQYF
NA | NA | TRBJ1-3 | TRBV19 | TGTGCCAGTAGTATAGATCTGGGAAGAGGACGGCACTCTGGAAACACCATATATTTT | CASSIDLGRGRHSGNTIYF
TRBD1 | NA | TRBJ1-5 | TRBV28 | TGTGCCAGCAGTTCGTCTGACAGGGGAAGCAATCAGCCCCAGCATTTT | CASSSSDRGSNQPQHF
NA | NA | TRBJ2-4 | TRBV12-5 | TGTGCTAGTGGTTTGGACTACCCAAGGTACTTC | CASGLDYPRYF
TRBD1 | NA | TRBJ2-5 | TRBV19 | TGTGCCAGTAAGAGTCAGGGGGCGGGGGAGACCCAGTACTTC | CASKSQGAGETQYF
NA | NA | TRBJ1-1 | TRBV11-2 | TGTGCCAGCAGCTTAGCATCCCTGAGCACTGAAGCTTTCTTT | CASSLASLSTEAFF
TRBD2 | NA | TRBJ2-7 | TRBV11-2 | TGTGCCAGCGGGATCCGCGGGGGTAGTCATCCCTACGAGCAGTACTTC | CASGIRGGSHPYEQYF
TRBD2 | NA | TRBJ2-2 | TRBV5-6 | TGTGCCAGCAGCACAGGACTAGCGGTGAACACCGGGGAGCTGTTTTTT | CASSTGLAVNTGELFF
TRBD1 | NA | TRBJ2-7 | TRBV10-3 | TGTGCCATCAGTGAGGGGACAGGGGTCAACGAGCAGTACTTC | CAISEGTGVNEQYF
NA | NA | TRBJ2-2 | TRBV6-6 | TGTGCCAGCAGCCAAGGGGCTACGAACACCGGGGAGCTGTTTTTT | CASSQGATNTGELFF
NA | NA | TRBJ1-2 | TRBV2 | TGTGCCAGCGGTCCCGCCCCGTCGACCTTC | CASGPAPSTF
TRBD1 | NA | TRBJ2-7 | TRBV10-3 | TGTGCCATCAGTGAGTCCGGGACAGGGGCAAACTACGAGCAGTACTTC | CAISESGTGANYEQYF
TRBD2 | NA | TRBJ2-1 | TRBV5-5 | TGTGCCAGCAGCGCTGGTCTAGCGGATTACAATGAGCAGTTCTTC | CASSAGLADYNEQFF